The 9 T cell receptor beta chains presented below share a single source sample, sequenced in a study of cytomegalovirus exposure and HLA in healthy donors. Repertoires were generated with immunoSEQ multiplex PCR, while TCRdb's copy carries only in-frame clones and drops some. The sample yields about 120,000 clones, approximately 81% seen once. The sequencing input was PBMCs. The receptors shown here come from a woman between 25 and 40 years old in good health and CMV-seronegative.

The chain recombines TRBV20-1 with TRBJ2-3; D is uncertain. This CDR3 region has 11 residues. Trimming shortened V by 2 bases and J by 2 bases, and 2 bases separated the two germline ends. Germline CDR1 is DFQATT and CDR2 is SNEGSKA (reference sequence). CDR3 loop: CSARYTDTQYF. The CDR3 bases are TGCAGTGCTAGATACACAGATACGCAGTATTTT.

The rearrangement joins TRBV10-2 to TRBJ1-1; D unclear. Germline-derived CDR1 and CDR2 are WSHSY and SAAADI. The CDR3 runs to 13 residues. Trimming removed 4 bases at V and 11 bases at J, with 17 bases between. Written as DNA, the CDR3 is TGCGCCAGCAGTGTCGTGGCGGGCCAAGAGGCTTTCTTT. Encoded protein: CASSVVAGQEAFF.

The chain recombines TRBV30 with TRBJ1-6; 10 bases match TRBD1. Looked up from germline, CDR1 is GTSNPN and CDR2 is SVGIG (reference sequence). The CDR3 spans 14 residues. V trimming: 4 bases; J trimming: 8 bases; junction bases outside the gene matches: 5. CDR3 in amino acids: CAWNPGQGDSPLHF. In DNA form, the CDR3 reads TGTGCCTGGAACCCCGGACAGGGGGATTCACCCCTCCACTTT. The full variable domain, in which reference TRBV30 and TRBJ1-6 provide the parts outside the CDR3, is SQTIHQWPATLVQPVGSPLSLECTVEGTSNPNLYWYRQAAGRGLQLLFYSVGIGQISSEVPQNLSASRPQDRQFILSSKKLLLSDSGFYLCAWNPGQGDSPLHFGNGTRLTVT.

The CDR3 sequence is CASSRAGQVTDTQYF. The CDR3 DNA reads as TGCGCCAGCAGCCGCGCGGGACAGGTTACAGATACGCAGTATTTT. This chain joins TRBV4-3 and TRBJ2-3; 8 bases align to TRBD1. Germline V CDR1 and CDR2: LGHNA, YSLEER. The V gene end was trimmed by 4 bases and the J gene end by 3 bases; junction bases not matched to a gene: 6. The CDR3 loop spans 15 amino acids.

The rearrangement links TRBV4-3 to TRBJ2-7; D perhaps matches TRBD1 (5 bases). The CDR3 sequence is 13 residues long. Germline V lookup: CDR1 LGHNA, CDR2 YSLEER. Trimming left V 5 bases short and J 2 bases short, with 10 bases between. The CDR3: CASSAGLAYEQYF. The CDR3 DNA is TGCGCCAGCAGCGCAGGGCTCGCCTACGAGCAGTACTTC.

The genes are TRBV2 and TRBJ1-4, with D unresolved. Trimming stripped 3 bases from V and 0 bases from J, with 8 bases between. There are 15 residues in the CDR3. Germline values: CDR1 SNHLY, CDR2 FYNNEI. In DNA, the CDR3 is TGTGCCAGCAGTGACAGGTCCGCAACTAATGAAAAACTGTTTTTT. It translates to CASSDRSATNEKLFF.

The rearrangement links TRBV6-5 to TRBJ2-2, with 8 bases that match TRBD1. Germline CDR1 reads MNHEY; CDR2 reads SVGAGI. The CDR3 runs to 14 residues. The trim removed 10 bases at V and 2 bases at J, leaving 6 bases unmatched. The CDR3 DNA sequence: TGTGCCACCAGGGGGACAGGAAACACCGGGGAGCTGTTTTTT. This gives the protein CATRGTGNTGELFF.

For this clone: At the DNA level, this CDR3 is encoded by other sequences in the same sample as well. J is TRBJ1-2 and V is TRBV19; 8 bases align to TRBD1. The CDR3 has 13 residues. Germline V gives CDR1 LNHDA, CDR2 SQIVND (reference sequence). Unmatched junction bases numbered 3, after V lost 8 bases and J lost 1 base. CDR3 DNA: TGTGCCAGTCGGGACAGGAGTAACTATGGCTACACCTTC. The encoded protein is CASRDRSNYGYTF. Full variable domain (missing parts from reference TRBV19 and TRBJ1-2): DGGITQSPKYLFRKEGQNVTLSCEQNLNHDAMYWYRQDPGQGLRLIYYSQIVNDFQKGDIAEGYSVSREKKESFPLTVTSAQKNPTAFYLCASRDRSNYGYTFGSGTRLTVV.

V usage is TRBV2 and J usage is TRBJ1-4, with 7 bases lining up with TRBD1. The V gene end was trimmed by 7 bases and the J gene end by 2 bases; junction bases not matched to a gene: 4. The CDR3 consists of 14 residues. In germline, CDR1 is SNHLY, CDR2 FYNNEI. The CDR3 DNA reads as TGTGCCAGCACTCTGACAGGGACTAATGAAAAACTGTTTTTT. It specifies CASTLTGTNEKLFF.